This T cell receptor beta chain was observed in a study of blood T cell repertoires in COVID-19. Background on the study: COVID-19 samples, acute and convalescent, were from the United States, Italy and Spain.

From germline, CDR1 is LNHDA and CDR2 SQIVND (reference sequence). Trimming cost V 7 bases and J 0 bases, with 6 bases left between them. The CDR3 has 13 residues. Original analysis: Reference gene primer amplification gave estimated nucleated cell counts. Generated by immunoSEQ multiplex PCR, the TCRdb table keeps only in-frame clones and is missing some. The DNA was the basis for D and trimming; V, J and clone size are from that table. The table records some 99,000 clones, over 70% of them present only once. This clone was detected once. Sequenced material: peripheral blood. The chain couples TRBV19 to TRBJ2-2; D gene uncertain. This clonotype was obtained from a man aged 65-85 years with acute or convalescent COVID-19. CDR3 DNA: TGTGCCAGTATAGCAGCGAACACCGGGGAGCTGTTTTTT. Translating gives CASIAANTGELFF.